Each of the 30 T cell receptor beta chains below was sequenced from the same sample in a study of cytomegalovirus exposure and HLA in healthy donors. 60 Vbeta and 13 Jbeta primers were used in PCR. Clones were read by immunoSEQ multiplex PCR, and TCRdb kept only the in-frame ones, dropping some. The table has 150,000 to 200,000 clones, about four fifths seen once. The sample was PBMCs. These receptors came from a woman between 40 and 55 years old in good health and CMV-seronegative.

The rearrangement joins TRBV7-2 to TRBJ2-6, with TRBD2 matching over 7 bases. The V segment lost 3 bases and the J segment 4 bases; nucleotides outside the gene matches: 6. Per germline, CDR1 SGHTA and CDR2 FQGNSA. The CDR3 sequence is 16 residues long. The CDR3 region is CASSFRLAAGANVLTF. DNA for the CDR3: TGTGCCAGCAGCTTTAGGCTAGCGGCGGGGGCCAACGTCCTGACTTTC. The complete variable domain, with remaining parts taken from reference TRBV7-2 and TRBJ2-6, reads GAGVSQSPSNKVTEKGKDVELRCDPISGHTALYWYRQSLGQGLEFLIYFQGNSAPDKSGLPSDRFSAERTGGSVSTLTIQRTQQEDSAVYLCASSFRLAAGANVLTFGAGSRLTVL.

The genes are TRBV5-6 and TRBJ2-5; D perhaps matches TRBD1 (6 bases). Germline V gives CDR1 SGHDT, CDR2 YYEEEE. This CDR3 comprises 15 residues. Trimming took 4 bases from V and 2 from J, leaving 15 bases between them. The CDR3 sequence is CASSPDGGQQETQYF. In nucleotides, the CDR3 is TGTGCCAGCAGCCCCGACGGCGGACAGCAAGAGACCCAGTACTTC. The full variable domain, rest sourced from reference TRBV5-6 and TRBJ2-5, is DAGVTQSPTHLIKTRGQQVTLRCSPKSGHDTVSWYQQALGQGPQFIFQYYEEEERQRGNFPDRFSGHQFPNYSSELNVNALLLGDSALYLCASSPDGGQQETQYFGPGTRLLVL.

V usage is TRBV11-3 and J usage is TRBJ1-1; D not resolved. Trimming removed 6 bases from V and 4 bases from J, with 21 bases in between. The germline gives CDR1 SGHNT, CDR2 YENEEA. The CDR3 is 16 amino acids. DNA for the CDR3: TGTGCCAGCAGAGATTACCGGGTCCCCGGAGGCACTGAAGCTTTCTTT. Translation gives CASRDYRVPGGTEAFF.

DNA for the CDR3: TGTGCCAGCAGCTTAGTACCAGGCGAGCAGTACGTC. Translating it yields CASSLVPGEQYV. The gene calls are TRBV11-3 and TRBJ2-7; D ambiguous. CDR1 and CDR2 from the germline V gene are SGHNT and YENEEA. CDR3 length: 12 residues. Trimming stripped 1 base from V and 6 bases from J, with 7 bases between.

The rearrangement uses TRBV7-9 and TRBJ1-4; D gene uncertain. Germline CDR1 and CDR2: SEHNR and FQNEAQ (reference sequence). Trimming took 5 bases from V and 11 from J, leaving 18 bases between them. This CDR3 spans 14 amino acids. CDR3 DNA: TGTGCCAGCAGCCAAGCGGGTAGGGCTGAGAAACTGTTTTTT. Translated: CASSQAGRAEKLFF.

The chain is built from TRBV9 and TRBJ1-5; the D gene is possibly TRBD1 (5 bases). Germline V gene lookup returns CDR1 SGDLS and CDR2 YYNGEE. Trimming stripped 3 bases from V and 3 bases from J, with 10 bases between. The CDR3 length is 14 residues. CDR3: CASSDSGNNQPQHF. The DNA for the CDR3 is TGTGCCAGCAGCGACTCAGGGAACAATCAGCCCCAGCATTTT.

V usage is TRBV29-1 and J usage is TRBJ2-7; D not certain. V lost 4 bases, J lost 6 bases, and 10 bases lay in between. The CDR3 loop spans 11 amino acids. Germline-derived CDR1 and CDR2 are SQVTM and ANQGSEA. The CDR3 region is CSVGVSTEQYF. Here the CDR3 DNA reads TGCAGCGTTGGGGTTAGCACCGAGCAGTACTTC.

The rearrangement uses TRBV5-4 and TRBJ2-7; 11 nucleotides match TRBD2. Losses at the gene ends were 3 bases for V and 7 bases for J; bases not matched to a gene: 9. This CDR3 is built from 15 residues. In germline, CDR1 is SGHNT, CDR2 YYREEE (reference sequence). DNA for the CDR3: TGTGCCAGCAGCTCAGATAGCGGGAGGGCGGGGGAGCAGTACTTC. It yields the protein CASSSDSGRAGEQYF.

The chain recombines TRBV27 with TRBJ1-6; D call uncertain. This CDR3 has 15 amino acids. V lost 5 bases, J lost 7 bases, and 15 bases lay in between. Germline V gives CDR1 MNHEY, CDR2 SMNVEV (reference sequence). The CDR3: CASSREASDNSPLHF. The CDR3 DNA follows: TGTGCCAGCAGTAGGGAGGCGTCAGACAATTCACCCCTCCACTTT.

A single count supports this clone. The chain combines TRBV6-6 with TRBJ2-3, with TRBD1 matching 7 bases. CDR1 and CDR2 from the germline V gene are MNHNY and SVGAGI (reference sequence). Trimming cost V 2 bases and J 2 bases; bases outside gene matches: 7. This CDR3 has 16 residues. CDR3 nucleotides: TGTGCCAGCAGTTACCCGGCGACAGGGATCACAGATACGCAGTATTTT. Translated, it gives CASSYPATGITDTQYF.

The rearrangement uses TRBV5-1 and TRBJ2-7; TRBD2 is a possible D gene (6 bases). V gave up 7 bases and J gave up 1 base, with 15 bases separating them. Germline CDR1 and CDR2: SGHRS and YFSETQ. The CDR3 covers 14 residues. The CDR3 nucleotides read TGCGCCAGCTCCCCGGGAGACCCATCCTACGAGCAGTACTTC. Translation: CASSPGDPSYEQYF.

The genes are TRBV9 and TRBJ1-3; 8 nucleotides agree with TRBD1. The junction had 7 bases not matched to a gene; V was cut back by 4 bases and J by 4 bases. This CDR3 spans 15 amino acids. Germline-derived CDR1 and CDR2 are SGDLS and YYNGEE. The CDR3 loop is CASSYETGAGNTIYF. CDR3 coding DNA: TGTGCCAGCAGCTACGAGACAGGGGCGGGAAACACCATATATTTT.

This sequence joins TRBV27 and TRBJ2-1, with D possibly being TRBD2 (5 bases). Germline CDR1 reads MNHEY; CDR2 reads SMNVEV (reference sequence). This CDR3 spans 17 amino acids. V was cut by 5 bases and J by 5 bases, with 22 bases left in between. The CDR3 coding sequence is TGTGCCAGCAGTATGAACAGCGGTTACCCCTTAAACAATGAGCAGTTCTTC. Translating it yields CASSMNSGYPLNNEQFF.

The gene calls are TRBV7-2 and TRBJ2-7, with D tentatively TRBD2 (6 bases). Germline lookup yields CDR1 SGHTA and CDR2 FQGNSA. This CDR3 is built from 12 residues. The V and J ends lost 5 bases and 7 bases respectively, with 12 bases between them. CDR3 amino acids: CASSRSGGEQYF. The CDR3 nucleotides read TGTGCCAGCAGCAGAAGTGGGGGGGAGCAGTACTTC.

The gene calls are TRBV29-1 and TRBJ1-4; no clear D gene. Trimming cost V 7 bases and J 0 bases, with 15 bases left between them. Germline CDR1 SQVTM, CDR2 ANQGSEA. The length of the CDR3 is 15 residues. The CDR3 DNA sequence: TGCAGCGCCCGGGCGGGGAGTGCAACTAATGAAAAACTGTTTTTT. Translated, it gives CSARAGSATNEKLFF.

The V gene is TRBV6-1, the J gene TRBJ2-1, with 8 bases aligning to TRBD2. V shed 8 bases, J shed 3 bases, and the junction held 9 bases outside the gene matches. The germline gives CDR1 MNHNS, CDR2 SASEGT. The CDR3 runs 15 residues. The CDR3 DNA is TGTGCCAGCGACGCTCTACTAGCGGACTACAATGAGCAGTTCTTC. Translating gives CASDALLADYNEQFF.

The count of this clone is one. V and J are TRBV9 and TRBJ2-6, with 7 bases aligning to TRBD1. The junction had 7 bases not matched to a gene; V was cut back by 3 bases and J by 1 base. Germline loops: CDR1 SGDLS, CDR2 YYNGEE. The CDR3 covers 17 residues. The CDR3 here is CASSAPTGASGANVLTF. In DNA, the CDR3 is TGTGCCAGCAGCGCCCCAACAGGGGCTTCTGGGGCCAACGTCCTGACTTTC.

This chain links TRBV28 with TRBJ2-7; 7 bases align to TRBD2. Germline trimming cut 6 bases from V and 1 base from J; bases unmatched to any gene: 15. Looked up from germline, CDR1 is MDHEN and CDR2 is SYDVKM. This CDR3 region has 17 residues. CDR3 DNA: TGTGCCAGCAGCCTGAGGGCCTTACTAGCGCCGTCCTACGAGCAGTACTTC. Encoded protein: CASSLRALLAPSYEQYF.

The rearrangement joins TRBV30 to TRBJ1-2; D is perhaps TRBD1 (5 bases). V dropped 4 bases and J dropped 4 bases, with 13 bases sitting between them. CDR3 length: 13 residues. CDR1 is GTSNPN, CDR2 SVGIG, per germline (reference sequence). As DNA, the CDR3 is TGTGCCTGGAATGGAGGCGGGACCTATGGCTACACCTTC. Its protein is CAWNGGGTYGYTF.

V gene TRBV19 combines with J gene TRBJ1-5; the D gene is possibly TRBD1 (5 bases). Looked up from germline, CDR1 is LNHDA and CDR2 is SQIVND (reference sequence). The CDR3 has 14 amino acids. With 5 bases removed from V and 7 bases from J, the gap between germline ends came to 15 bases. The chain's CDR3 is CASSFRQSRQPQHF. CDR3 bases: TGTGCCAGTAGTTTCCGACAGTCAAGGCAGCCCCAGCATTTT.

This chain connects TRBV27 to TRBJ1-1; a weak D match, TRBD1 (6 bases). The CDR3 loop spans 14 amino acids. Germline lookup yields CDR1 MNHEY and CDR2 SMNVEV (reference sequence). V was pared by 1 base and J by 5 bases, with 11 bases between. CDR3: CASSLYRESTEAFF. In DNA form, the CDR3 reads TGTGCCAGCAGTTTATACAGGGAGAGTACTGAAGCTTTCTTT.

The chain joins TRBV27 to TRBJ1-5, with 9 bases lining up with TRBD1. After removal of 5 bases from V and 3 bases from J, the junction contained 11 bases not matched to a gene. The length of the CDR3 is 17 residues. Germline loops: CDR1 MNHEY, CDR2 SMNVEV (reference sequence). CDR3: CASSALVGQGFNQPQHF. The DNA of the CDR3 is TGTGCCAGCAGTGCTTTAGTGGGACAGGGTTTCAATCAGCCCCAGCATTTT.

About this clone itself: This sample also contains other DNA sequences that code for the same CDR3. The V gene is TRBV30, the J gene TRBJ2-1, with a tentative D call TRBD2 (5 bases). Deletions cut 2 bases from V and 6 bases from J, with 5 bases between. The CDR3 spans 11 residues. CDR1 is GTSNPN and CDR2 is SVGIG in the germline V gene (reference sequence). The chain's CDR3 is CAWSRGNEQFF. The CDR3 bases are TGTGCCTGGAGTCGGGGCAATGAGCAGTTCTTC.

The V call is TRBV2, the J call TRBJ1-5, with unresolved D. The germline CDR1 and CDR2 sequences are SNHLY and FYNNEI. The CDR3 consists of 13 residues. V gave up 6 bases and J gave up 1 base, with 7 bases separating them. For the CDR3, the DNA is TGTGCCAGCAGATACGGGAGCAATCAGCCCCAGCATTTT. Its translation is CASRYGSNQPQHF.

V usage is TRBV7-3 and J usage is TRBJ2-3; TRBD2 agrees at 9 bases. J gave up 1 base and V 1 base, and 0 bases lay outside the gene matches. CDR3 length: 15 amino acids. Per the germline V gene, CDR1 is SGHTA and CDR2 is FQGTGA. The CDR3 region is CASSLSGRGTDTQYF. CDR3 coding DNA: TGTGCCAGCAGCTTAAGCGGGAGGGGCACAGATACGCAGTATTTT.

This clone was found a few times. The V and J genes are TRBV7-9 and TRBJ2-1; maybe TRBD2 (5 bases). Germline-derived CDR1 and CDR2 are SEHNR and FQNEAQ (reference sequence). The V end was cut by 8 bases, the J end by 0 bases, with 14 bases between. The CDR3 runs 15 residues. CDR3 bases: TGTGCCAGCGGGATGCCGGGGAGCTCCTACAATGAGCAGTTCTTC. Translating it yields CASGMPGSSYNEQFF.

To note about this clone: A junction boundary mismatches the germline segment, possibly from a read error. The rearrangement links TRBV2 to TRBJ1-3; TRBD1 is a possible D gene (5 bases). This CDR3 has 14 residues. The germline V gene encodes CDR1 SNHLY and CDR2 FYNNEI. CDR3 nucleotides: TGTGCCAGCAGTGTGGTACAGGTTGGAAACACCACATATTTT. Its translation is CASSVVQVGNTTYF.

The chain has TRBV4-3 and TRBJ2-1; 8 bases line up with TRBD2. CDR1 and CDR2 (germline): LGHNA, YSLEER. The CDR3 consists of 16 residues. With V trimmed by 1 base and J by 2 bases, 4 bases remained unmatched. This CDR3 is CASSQGLAGTYNEQFF. The CDR3, as DNA: TGCGCCAGCAGCCAAGGGCTAGCGGGTACCTACAATGAGCAGTTCTTC.

The J gene is TRBJ1-5, the V gene TRBV19; D might be TRBD1 (5 bases). Germline loops: CDR1 LNHDA, CDR2 SQIVND (reference sequence). The CDR3 loop spans 15 amino acids. Between the trimmed V and J ends, which lost 6 bases and 1 base, there was a span of 13 bases. CDR3 DNA sequence: TGTGCCAGTAGAACGGGGGGGATAAGCAATCAGCCCCAGCATTTT. Translating it yields CASRTGGISNQPQHF.

The chain employs TRBV5-4 and TRBJ2-1, with TRBD2 identical over 8 bases. Trimming cost V 6 bases and J 5 bases; bases outside gene matches: 13. Per the germline V gene, CDR1 is SGHNT and CDR2 is YYREEE (reference sequence). This CDR3 is 16 amino acids long. This chain's CDR3 is CASNPGGSGSHNEQFF. CDR3 DNA sequence: TGTGCCAGCAACCCGGGGGGGAGCGGGAGTCACAATGAGCAGTTCTTC.